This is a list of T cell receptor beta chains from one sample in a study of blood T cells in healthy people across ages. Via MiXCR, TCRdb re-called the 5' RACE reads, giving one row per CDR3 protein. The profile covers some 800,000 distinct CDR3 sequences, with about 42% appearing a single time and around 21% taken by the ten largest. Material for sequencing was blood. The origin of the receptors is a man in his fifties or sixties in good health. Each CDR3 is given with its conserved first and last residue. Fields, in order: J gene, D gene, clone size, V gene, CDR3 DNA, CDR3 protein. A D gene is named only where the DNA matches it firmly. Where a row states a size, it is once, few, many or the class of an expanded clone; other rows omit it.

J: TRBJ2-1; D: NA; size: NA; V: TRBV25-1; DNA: TGTGCCAGCAGTGCTTTATACAATGAGCAGTTCTTC; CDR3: CASSALYNEQFF
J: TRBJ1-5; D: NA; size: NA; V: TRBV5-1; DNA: TGCGCCAGCAGCTTGGCGGGGATTGAGCCCCAGCATTTT; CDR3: CASSLAGIEPQHF
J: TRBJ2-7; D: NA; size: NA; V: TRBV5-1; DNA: TGCGCCAGTAGACGGGCAAGCTCCTACGAGCAGTACTTC; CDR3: CASRRASSYEQYF
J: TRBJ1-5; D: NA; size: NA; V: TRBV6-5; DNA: TGCGCCAGCAGTTACGCCAACAGGGATGAGGTTCCTTTGGGTCAGCCCCAGCATTTT; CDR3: CASSYANRDEVPLGQPQHF
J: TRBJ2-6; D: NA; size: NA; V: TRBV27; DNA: TGTGCCAGCAGTTTTTTCGGGTCTGGGGCCAACGTCCTGACTTTC; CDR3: CASSFFGSGANVLTF
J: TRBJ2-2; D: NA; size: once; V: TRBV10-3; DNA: TGTGCCATCGGGGCAGGGAACACCGGGGAGCTGTTTTTT; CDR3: CAIGAGNTGELFF
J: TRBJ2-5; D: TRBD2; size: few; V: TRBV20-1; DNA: TGCAGTGTTACTAGCGGGGGGGAAGAGACCCAGTACTTC; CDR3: CSVTSGGEETQYF
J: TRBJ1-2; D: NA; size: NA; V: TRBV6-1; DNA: TGTGCCAGCAGTGTTGGTGAATATGGCTACACCTTC; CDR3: CASSVGEYGYTF
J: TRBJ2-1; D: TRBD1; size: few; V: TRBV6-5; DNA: TGTGCCAGCAGTTACGACAGGGATGAGCAGTTCTTC; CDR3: CASSYDRDEQFF
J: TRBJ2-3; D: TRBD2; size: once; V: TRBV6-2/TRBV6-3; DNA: TGTGCCAGCAGTTACTCTCCCTTAGGTGGCGGGGGAAGCACAGATACGCAGTATTTT; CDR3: CASSYSPLGGGGSTDTQYF
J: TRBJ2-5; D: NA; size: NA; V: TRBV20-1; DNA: TGCAGTGCTATGGTGGGGCGCTTCTACAAGGGGACCCAGTACTTC; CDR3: CSAMVGRFYKGTQYF
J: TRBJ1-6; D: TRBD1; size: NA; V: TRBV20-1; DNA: TGCAGTGCTAGAGGACTTGCTGTAGGGGACAGATTTGGTTCACCCCTCCACTTT; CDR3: CSARGLAVGDRFGSPLHF
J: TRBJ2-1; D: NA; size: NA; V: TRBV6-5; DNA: TGTGCCAGCAGTCCTAGTTCGTTAAGCTCCTACAATGAGCAGTTCTTC; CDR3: CASSPSSLSSYNEQFF
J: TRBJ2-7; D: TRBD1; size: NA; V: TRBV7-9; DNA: TGTGCCAGCAGCCTCCCGACAGGGTACGAGCAGTACTTC; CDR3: CASSLPTGYEQYF
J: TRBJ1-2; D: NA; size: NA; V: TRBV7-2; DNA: TGTGCCAGCAGCTTAGTAGGGCAGCCTAACTATGGCTACACCTTC; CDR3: CASSLVGQPNYGYTF
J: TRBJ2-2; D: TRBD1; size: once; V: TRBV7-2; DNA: TGTGCCAGCAGCCCCGGACAGGGGAAGAAGACCGGGGAGCTGTTTTTT; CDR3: CASSPGQGKKTGELFF
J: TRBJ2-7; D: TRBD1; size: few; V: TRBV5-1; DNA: TGCGCCAGCAGCTCCCCGCGTCAAACAGGGGTCTCCTACGAGCAGTACTTC; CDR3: CASSSPRQTGVSYEQYF
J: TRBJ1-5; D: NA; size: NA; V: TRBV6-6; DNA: TGTGCCAGCACCAAAGATAAGAGTCAGCCCCAGCATTTT; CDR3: CASTKDKSQPQHF
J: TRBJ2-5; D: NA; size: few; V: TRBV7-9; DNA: TGTGCCAGCAGCTTAGGGGAATCTAGAACGCGAGAGACCCAGTACTTC; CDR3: CASSLGESRTRETQYF
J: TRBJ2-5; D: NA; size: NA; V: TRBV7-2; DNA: TGTGCCAGCAGCTTAGGCTTAGAAGGGACCCAGTACTTC; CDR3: CASSLGLEGTQYF
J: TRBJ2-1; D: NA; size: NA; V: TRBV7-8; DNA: TGTGCCAGCAGCCCAAGGGGGGTACTTGGCAATGAGCAGTTCTTC; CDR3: CASSPRGVLGNEQFF
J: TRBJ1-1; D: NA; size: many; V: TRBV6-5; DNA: TGTGCCAGCAGTTTTGACAGAAAGAACACTGAAGCTTTCTTT; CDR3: CASSFDRKNTEAFF
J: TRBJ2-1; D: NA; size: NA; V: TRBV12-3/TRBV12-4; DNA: TGTGCCAGCAGGTCTCGACAGGCCCGTGAGCAGTTCTTC; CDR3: CASRSRQAREQFF
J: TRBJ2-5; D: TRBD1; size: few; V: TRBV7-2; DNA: TGTGCCAGCAGCTTATTGGGACAGGAGGGGGAGACCCAGTACTTC; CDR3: CASSLLGQEGETQYF
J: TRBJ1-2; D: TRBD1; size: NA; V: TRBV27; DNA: TGTGCCAGCAGCCCCGGGACAGGGGGTGTAGGTGACTATGGCTACACCTTC; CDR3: CASSPGTGGVGDYGYTF
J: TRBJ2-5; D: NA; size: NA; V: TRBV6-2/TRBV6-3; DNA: TGTGCCAGCAGTTACCTTAGGACTACCCAAGAGACCCAGTACTTC; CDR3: CASSYLRTTQETQYF